Reported below is one T cell receptor (beta chain). This sample was included in a study of T cells expressing NK-cell markers. As for the study in general: Sorted T-cell subsets CD3+CD56+NKG2C+, CD3+CD56+NKG2C- and CD3+CD56-NKG2C+ were TCR beta-sequenced.

Germline V lookup: CDR1 MRHNA, CDR2 SNTAGT. The CDR3 runs to 15 residues. The TCR beta cDNA came from 5'RACE template switching with UMIs. From the 5' RACE reads, TCRdb lists one entry per CDR3 protein and no DNA. The table gives some 450,000 distinct CDR3 sequences; the top ten clones make up 6% to 9.5% of it. The sequenced material came from blood T cells: a sorted CD56 or NKG2C T cell subset, CD4+ or CD8+ T cells, or bulk PBMC T cells (not recorded which). The chain has TRBV6-4 and TRBJ2-2; the TCRdb D gene call, TRBD1, has no DNA to confirm it. The sequence came from a woman between 18 and 75 years old in good health. The CDR3 sequence is CASSQDRGPTGELFF.